This T cell receptor beta chain originates from a study of response to subunit inactivated influenza vaccine. TCRdb re-derived calls from the RT-PCR reads in MiXCR, one entry per CDR3 protein. The data hold about 570,000 distinct CDR3 sequences, with approximately 11% observed a single time. This clonotype was observed many times. CDR1 and CDR2 from the germline V gene are SGHTA and FQGNSA. CDR3 length: 15 amino acids. V gave up 2 bases and J gave up 1 base; unmatched junction bases: 3. The sample was also reused in another study, on T cells expressing NK-cell markers. From that paper: Production of TCR beta cDNA relied on 5'RACE template switching with UMIs. Underlying the TCR beta repertoires were sorted CD3+CD56+NKG2C+, CD3+CD56+NKG2C- and CD3+CD56-NKG2C+ T cells. In 5 or 6 donors, dominant CD3+CD56+NKG2C+ clonotypes ranked among the top 10 CD8+ clonotypes.

The gene calls are TRBV7-2 and TRBJ2-5; TRBD2 aligns across 8 bases. The sequence was obtained from a man aged 50 or older who received an inactivated influenza vaccine. Sequenced here: PBMCs from blood, sampled on the day of vaccination. CDR3: CASSLTGTSQETQYF. Written as DNA, the CDR3 is TGTGCCAGCAGCTTAACAGGGACTAGCCAAGAGACCCAGTACTTC.